This TCR beta chain was sequenced in a study of cytomegalovirus exposure and HLA in healthy donors. The study, taken as a whole, reports: Cytomegalovirus association was listed for 150 to 200 TCR beta chains. TCR beta chains associated with HLA were, in a later analysis, more clonally expanded than equally common others.

The PCR had 60 Vbeta and 13 Jbeta primers. Profiled with immunoSEQ multiplex PCR; TCRdb holds only in-frame clones, not every one. The data hold roughly 230,000 clones, with 92% observed a single time. The germline CDR1 and CDR2 sequences are KGHSH and LQKENI. Between the trimmed V and J ends, which lost 6 bases and 9 bases, there was a span of 12 bases. The CDR3 is 13 amino acids. In the case of this clone: Its target is not known.

The source material was PBMCs. The chain recombines TRBV18 with TRBJ1-6; tentatively, D is TRBD1 (5 bases). This TCR was sampled from a girl aged 2 to 10 in good health and CMV-seronegative. The CDR3: CASSPDRGSPLHF. The CDR3 bases are TGTGCCAGCTCGCCCGACAGAGGTTCACCCCTCCACTTT.